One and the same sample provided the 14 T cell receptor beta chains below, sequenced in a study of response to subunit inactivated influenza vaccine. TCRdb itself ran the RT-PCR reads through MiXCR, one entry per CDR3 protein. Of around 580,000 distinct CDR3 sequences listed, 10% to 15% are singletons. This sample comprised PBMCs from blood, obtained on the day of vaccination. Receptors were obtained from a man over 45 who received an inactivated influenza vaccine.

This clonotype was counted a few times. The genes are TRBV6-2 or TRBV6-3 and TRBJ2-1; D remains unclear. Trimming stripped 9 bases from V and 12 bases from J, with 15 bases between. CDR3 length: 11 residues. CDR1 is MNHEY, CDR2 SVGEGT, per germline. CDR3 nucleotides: TGTGCCAGTATGTTCCGTGGTGGGCAGTTCTTC. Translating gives CASMFRGGQFF.

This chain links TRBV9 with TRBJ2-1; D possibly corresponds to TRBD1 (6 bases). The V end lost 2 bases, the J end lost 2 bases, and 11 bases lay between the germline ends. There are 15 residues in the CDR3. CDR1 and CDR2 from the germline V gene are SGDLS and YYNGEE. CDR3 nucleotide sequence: TGTGCCAGCAGCGTTGGGGCAGGGGCCTACAATGAGCAGTTCTTC. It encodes CASSVGAGAYNEQFF.

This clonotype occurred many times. The CDR3 nucleotides are TGTGCCAGCAGTTTAACTAGCGGGGGGGCCGGGGAGCTGTTTTTT. It codes for CASSLTSGGAGELFF. The chain is built from TRBV28 and TRBJ2-2, with 13 positions matching TRBD2. Germline V CDR1 and CDR2: MDHEN, SYDVKM. Germline trimming cut 2 bases from V and 6 bases from J; bases unmatched to any gene: 0. CDR3 length: 15 residues.

The CDR3 spells CASIDYDGASNQPQHF. In DNA, the CDR3 is TGTGCCAGCATTGACTACGACGGAGCTAGCAATCAGCCCCAGCATTTT. V and J are TRBV28 and TRBJ1-5; D gene ambiguous. This CDR3 has 16 residues. The ends were cut back, 7 bases at V and 0 bases at J, with 16 bases in the middle. Germline V lookup: CDR1 MDHEN, CDR2 SYDVKM.

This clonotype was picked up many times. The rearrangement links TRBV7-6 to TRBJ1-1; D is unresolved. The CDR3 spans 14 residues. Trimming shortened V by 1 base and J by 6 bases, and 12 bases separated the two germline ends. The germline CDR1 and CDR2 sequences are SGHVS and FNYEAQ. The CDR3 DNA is TGTGCCAGCAGCTTAGTTTTTTCGGCCCCTGAAGCTTTCTTT. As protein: CASSLVFSAPEAFF.

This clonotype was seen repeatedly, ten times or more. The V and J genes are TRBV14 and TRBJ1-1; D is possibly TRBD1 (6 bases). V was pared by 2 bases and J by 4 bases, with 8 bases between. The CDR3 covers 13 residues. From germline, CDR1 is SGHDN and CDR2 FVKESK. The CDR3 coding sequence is TGTGCCAGCAGCCAATTCAGGGGCACTGAAGCTTTCTTT. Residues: CASSQFRGTEAFF. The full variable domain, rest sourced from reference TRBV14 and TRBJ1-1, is EAGVTQFPSHSVIEKGQTVTLRCDPISGHDNLYWYRRVMGKEIKFLLHFVKESKQDESGMPNNRFLAERTGGTYSTLKVQPAELEDSGVYFCASSQFRGTEAFFGQGTRLTVV.

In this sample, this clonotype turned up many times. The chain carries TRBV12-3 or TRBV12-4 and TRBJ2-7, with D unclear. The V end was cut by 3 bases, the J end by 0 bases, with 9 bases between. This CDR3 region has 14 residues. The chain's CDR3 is CASSFGRSSYEQYF. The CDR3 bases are TGTGCCAGCAGTTTTGGTAGGTCCTCCTACGAGCAGTACTTC.

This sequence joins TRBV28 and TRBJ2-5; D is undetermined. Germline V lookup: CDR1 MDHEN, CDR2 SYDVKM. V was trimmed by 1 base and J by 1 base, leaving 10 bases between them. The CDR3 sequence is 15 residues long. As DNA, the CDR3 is TGTGCCAGCAGTTTATACCCGGGCGGCCAAGAGACCCAGTACTTC. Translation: CASSLYPGGQETQYF.

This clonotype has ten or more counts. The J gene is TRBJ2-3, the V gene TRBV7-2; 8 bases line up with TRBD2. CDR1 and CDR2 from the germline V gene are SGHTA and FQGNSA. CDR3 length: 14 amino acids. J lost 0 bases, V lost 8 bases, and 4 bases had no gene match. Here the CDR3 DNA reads TGTGCCAGCGGCCTAGCGGGCAGCACAGATACGCAGTATTTT. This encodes CASGLAGSTDTQYF.

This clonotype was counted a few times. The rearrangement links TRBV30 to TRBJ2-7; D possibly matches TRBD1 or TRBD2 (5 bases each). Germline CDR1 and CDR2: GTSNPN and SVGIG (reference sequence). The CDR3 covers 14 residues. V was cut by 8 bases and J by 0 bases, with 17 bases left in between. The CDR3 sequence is CAGVVKGSSYEQYF. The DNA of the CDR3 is TGTGCCGGGGTCGTTAAGGGGAGCTCCTACGAGCAGTACTTC.

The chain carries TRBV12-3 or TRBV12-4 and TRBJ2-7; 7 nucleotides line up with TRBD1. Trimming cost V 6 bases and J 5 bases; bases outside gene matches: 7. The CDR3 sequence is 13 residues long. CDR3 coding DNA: TGTGCCAGCAGCGGTCGACAGGGACACGAGCAGTACTTC. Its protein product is CASSGRQGHEQYF.

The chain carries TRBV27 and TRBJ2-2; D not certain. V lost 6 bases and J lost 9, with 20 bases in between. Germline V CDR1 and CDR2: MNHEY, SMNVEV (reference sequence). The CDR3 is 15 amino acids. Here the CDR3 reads CASRANPGLGRELFF. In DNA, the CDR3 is TGTGCCAGCAGAGCAAACCCCGGGTTGGGGAGGGAGCTGTTTTTT.

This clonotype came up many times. The DNA for the CDR3 is TGTGCCAGCAGTTTTCCAGCGGGGGTGAACACCGGGGAGCTGTTTTTT. It codes for CASSFPAGVNTGELFF. V usage is TRBV12-3 or TRBV12-4 and J usage is TRBJ2-2; TRBD2 matches 8 bases. The V gene end was trimmed by 3 bases and the J gene end by 1 base; junction bases not matched to a gene: 4. The CDR3 is made up of 16 amino acids.

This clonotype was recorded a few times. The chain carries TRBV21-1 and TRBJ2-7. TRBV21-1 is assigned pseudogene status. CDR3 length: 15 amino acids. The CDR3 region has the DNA TGTGCCAGCAGCAAAACCCCACGACAGCCCTACGAGCAGTACTTC. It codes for CASSKTPRQPYEQYF.